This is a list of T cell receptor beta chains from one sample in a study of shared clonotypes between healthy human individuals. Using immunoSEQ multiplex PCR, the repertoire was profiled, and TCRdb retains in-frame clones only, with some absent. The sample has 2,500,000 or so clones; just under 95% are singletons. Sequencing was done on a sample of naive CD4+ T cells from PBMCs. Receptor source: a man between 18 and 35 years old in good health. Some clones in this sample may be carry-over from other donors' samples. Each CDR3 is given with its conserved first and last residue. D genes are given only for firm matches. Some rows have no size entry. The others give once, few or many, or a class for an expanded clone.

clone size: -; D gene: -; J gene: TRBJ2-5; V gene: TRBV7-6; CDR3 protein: CASSPRQETQYF; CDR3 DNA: TGTGCCAGCAGCCCCCGCCAAGAGACCCAGTACTTC
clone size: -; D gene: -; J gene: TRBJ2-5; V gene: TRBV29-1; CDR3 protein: CSVRGYQETQYF; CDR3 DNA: TGCAGCGTTAGGGGGTACCAAGAGACCCAGTACTTC
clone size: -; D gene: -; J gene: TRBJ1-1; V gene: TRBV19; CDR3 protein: CASSPLTGLNTEAFF; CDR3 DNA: TGTGCCAGTAGCCCCCTAACGGGCTTGAACACTGAAGCTTTCTTT
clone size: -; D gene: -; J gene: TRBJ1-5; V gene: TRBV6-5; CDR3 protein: CASSRVINQPQHF; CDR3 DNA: TGTGCCAGCAGCCGAGTGATCAATCAGCCCCAGCATTTT
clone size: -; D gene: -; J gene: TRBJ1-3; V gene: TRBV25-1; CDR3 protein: CASSPLIQYTIYF; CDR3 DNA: TGTGCCAGCAGCCCGCTTATCCAGTACACCATATATTTT
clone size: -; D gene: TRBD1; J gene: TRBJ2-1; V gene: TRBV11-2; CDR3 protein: CASSSLRTGSYNEQFF; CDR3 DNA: TGTGCCAGCAGCTCCCTAAGGACAGGCTCCTACAATGAGCAGTTCTTC
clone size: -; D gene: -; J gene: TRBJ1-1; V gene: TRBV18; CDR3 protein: CASSQELKNTEAFF; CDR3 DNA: TGTGCCAGCTCTCAGGAACTGAAGAACACTGAAGCTTTCTTT
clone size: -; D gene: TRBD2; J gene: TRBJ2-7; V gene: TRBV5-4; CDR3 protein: CASSSGLAFTYEQYF; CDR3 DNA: TGTGCCAGCAGCTCCGGACTAGCGTTTACCTACGAGCAGTACTTC
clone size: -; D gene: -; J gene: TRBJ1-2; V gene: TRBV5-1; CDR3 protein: CASSSNTGGYYGYTF; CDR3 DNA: TGCGCCAGCAGCTCTAACACCGGTGGGTACTATGGCTACACCTTC
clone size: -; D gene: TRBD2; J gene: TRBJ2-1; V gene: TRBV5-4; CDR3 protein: CASSRGLAGPNEQFF; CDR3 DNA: TGTGCCAGCAGCCGAGGACTAGCGGGCCCCAATGAGCAGTTCTTC
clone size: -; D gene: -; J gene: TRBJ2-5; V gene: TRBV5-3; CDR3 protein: CARSFLTGEDPIIETQYF; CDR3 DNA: TGTGCCAGAAGCTTTTTAACGGGGGAGGACCCGATTATCGAAACCCAGTACTTC
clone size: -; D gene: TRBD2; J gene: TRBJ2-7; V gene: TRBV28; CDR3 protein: CASSLGTSADVGGEQYF; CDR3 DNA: TGTGCCAGCAGTTTAGGGACTAGTGCCGATGTTGGTGGCGAGCAGTACTTC
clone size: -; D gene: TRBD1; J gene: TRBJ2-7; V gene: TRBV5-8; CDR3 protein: CASSLRGRQGSYEQYF; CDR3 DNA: TGTGCCAGCAGCCTGAGAGGTCGACAGGGGAGCTACGAGCAGTACTTC
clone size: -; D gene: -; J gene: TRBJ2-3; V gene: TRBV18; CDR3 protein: CASSPSTDTQYF; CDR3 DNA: TGTGCCAGCTCACCTAGTACGGATACGCAGTATTTT
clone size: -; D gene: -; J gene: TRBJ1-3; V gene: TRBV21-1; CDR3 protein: CASSKSRGSGNTIYF; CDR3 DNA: TGTGCCAGCAGCAAATCCAGGGGCAGTGGAAACACCATATATTTT
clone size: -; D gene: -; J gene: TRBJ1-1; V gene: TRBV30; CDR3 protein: CAWSVEEGGLNTEAFF; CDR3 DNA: TGTGCCTGGAGTGTAGAGGAGGGGGGCCTGAACACTGAAGCTTTCTTT
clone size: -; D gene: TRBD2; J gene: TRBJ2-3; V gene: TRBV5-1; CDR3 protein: CASSLGGTSGTDTQYF; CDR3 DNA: TGCGCCAGCAGCTTGGGAGGGACTAGCGGAACAGATACGCAGTATTTT
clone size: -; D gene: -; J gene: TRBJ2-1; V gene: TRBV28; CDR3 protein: CASRTRDSYNEQFF; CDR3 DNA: TGTGCCAGCAGGACGCGGGACAGCTACAATGAGCAGTTCTTC
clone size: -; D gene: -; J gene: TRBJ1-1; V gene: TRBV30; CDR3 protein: CAWSVTGSVTEAFF; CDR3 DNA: TGTGCCTGGAGTGTCACGGGGTCGGTCACTGAAGCTTTCTTT
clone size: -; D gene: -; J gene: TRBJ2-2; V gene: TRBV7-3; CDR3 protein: CASSLYGNTGELFF; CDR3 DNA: TGTGCCAGCAGCTTATACGGGAACACCGGGGAGCTGTTTTTT
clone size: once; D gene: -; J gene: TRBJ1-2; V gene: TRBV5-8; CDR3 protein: CASRQNGGTGSSYGYTF; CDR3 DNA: TGTGCTAGCAGACAGAACGGGGGTACAGGGTCCTCCTATGGCTACACCTTC
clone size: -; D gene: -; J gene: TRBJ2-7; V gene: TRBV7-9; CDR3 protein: CASSLVGQASYEQYF; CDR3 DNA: TGTGCCAGCAGCTTAGTTGGCCAGGCAAGCTACGAGCAGTACTTC
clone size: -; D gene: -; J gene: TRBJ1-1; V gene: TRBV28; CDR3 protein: CASSSQQRGEAFF; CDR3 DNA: TGTGCCAGCAGTTCCCAGCAGCGGGGGGAAGCTTTCTTT
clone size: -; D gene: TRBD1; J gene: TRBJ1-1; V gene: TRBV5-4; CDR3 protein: CASSRTGRGMNTEAFF; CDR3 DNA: TGTGCCAGCAGCCGGACAGGGCGAGGTATGAACACTGAAGCTTTCTTT
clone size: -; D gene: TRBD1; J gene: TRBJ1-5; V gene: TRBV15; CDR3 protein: CATRGGQGSPVSNQPQHF; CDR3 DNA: TGTGCCACCAGGGGCGGACAGGGCTCCCCCGTGAGCAATCAGCCCCAGCATTTT
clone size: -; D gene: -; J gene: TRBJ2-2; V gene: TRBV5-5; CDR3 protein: CASSLLTNTGELFF; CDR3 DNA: TGTGCCAGCAGCTTGCTCACGAACACCGGGGAGCTGTTTTTT
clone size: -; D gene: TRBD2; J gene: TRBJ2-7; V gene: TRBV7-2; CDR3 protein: CASSLAGSPYEQYF; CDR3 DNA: TGTGCCAGCAGTTTAGCGGGATCTCCCTACGAGCAGTACTTC
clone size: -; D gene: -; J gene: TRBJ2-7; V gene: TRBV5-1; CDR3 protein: CASRDLGGSYEQYF; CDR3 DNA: TGCGCCAGCAGGGATTTGGGGGGCTCCTACGAGCAGTACTTC
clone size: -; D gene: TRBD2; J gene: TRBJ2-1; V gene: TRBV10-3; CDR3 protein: CAISEFSLSGRQDNEQFF; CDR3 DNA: TGTGCCATCAGTGAGTTTTCCTTGAGCGGGAGGCAAGACAATGAGCAGTTCTTC
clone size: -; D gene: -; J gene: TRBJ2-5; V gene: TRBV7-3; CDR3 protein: CASSIWGRLGETQYF; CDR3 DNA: TGTGCCAGCAGCATATGGGGGAGGTTGGGAGAGACCCAGTACTTC
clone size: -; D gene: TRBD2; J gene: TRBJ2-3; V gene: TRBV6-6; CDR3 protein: CASSPPGLATSDTQYF; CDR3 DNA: TGTGCCAGCAGTCCTCCGGGACTAGCGACATCAGATACGCAGTATTTT
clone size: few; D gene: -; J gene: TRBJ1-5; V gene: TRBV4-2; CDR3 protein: CASSQDTRARNQPQHF; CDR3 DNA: TGTGCCAGCAGCCAAGATACCAGGGCCCGCAATCAGCCCCAGCATTTT
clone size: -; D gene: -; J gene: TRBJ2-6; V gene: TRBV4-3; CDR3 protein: CASSQPPGAGANVLTF; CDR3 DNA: TGCGCCAGCAGCCAACCCCCGGGAGCTGGGGCCAACGTCCTGACTTTC
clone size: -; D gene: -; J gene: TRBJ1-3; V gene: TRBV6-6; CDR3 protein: CTSATDSGNTIYF; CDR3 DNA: TGTACCTCCGCGACGGACTCTGGAAACACCATATATTTT
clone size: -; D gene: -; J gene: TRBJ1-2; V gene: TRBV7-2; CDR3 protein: CASSLVSADLNYGYTF; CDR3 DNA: TGTGCCAGCAGCTTAGTTTCGGCAGATCTTAACTATGGCTACACCTTC
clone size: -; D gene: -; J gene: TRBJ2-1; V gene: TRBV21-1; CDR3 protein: CASSKRLAGRNEQFF; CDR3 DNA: TGTGCCAGCAGCAAACGTTTAGCAGGGCGCAATGAGCAGTTCTTC
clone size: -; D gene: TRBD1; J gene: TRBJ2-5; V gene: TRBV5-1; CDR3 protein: CASSLVGTGEETQYF; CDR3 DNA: TGCGCCAGCAGCTTGGTTGGGACAGGCGAAGAGACCCAGTACTTC
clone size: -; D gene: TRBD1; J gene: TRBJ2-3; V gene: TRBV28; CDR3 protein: CASSGPTGPDTQYF; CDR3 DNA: TGTGCCAGCAGTGGTCCGACAGGGCCAGATACGCAGTATTTT
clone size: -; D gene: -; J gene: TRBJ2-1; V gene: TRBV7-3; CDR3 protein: CASSSDEGEQFF; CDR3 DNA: TGTGCCAGCAGCTCAGACGAGGGTGAGCAGTTCTTC
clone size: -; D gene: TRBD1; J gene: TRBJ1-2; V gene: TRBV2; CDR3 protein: CASSEPDRGRPGYTF; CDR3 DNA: TGTGCCAGCAGTGAACCGGACAGGGGGCGGCCCGGCTACACCTTC
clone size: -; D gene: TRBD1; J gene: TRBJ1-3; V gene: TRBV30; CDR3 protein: CAWSAQRTGIYSGNTIYF; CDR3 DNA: TGTGCCTGGAGTGCCCAACGGACAGGGATTTACTCTGGAAACACCATATATTTT
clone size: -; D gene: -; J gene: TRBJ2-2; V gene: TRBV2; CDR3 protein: CASRRLLTGELFF; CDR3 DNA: TGTGCCAGCAGGAGACTACTCACCGGGGAGCTGTTTTTT
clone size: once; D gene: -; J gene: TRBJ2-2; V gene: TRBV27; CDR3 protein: CASSHRVVANTGELFF; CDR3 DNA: TGTGCCAGCAGTCACAGGGTCGTCGCGAACACCGGGGAGCTGTTTTTT
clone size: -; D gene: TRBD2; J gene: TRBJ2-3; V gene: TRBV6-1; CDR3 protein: CASTPSGARPWTQYF; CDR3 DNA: TGTGCCAGCACCCCTAGCGGGGCCCGGCCGTGGACGCAGTATTTT
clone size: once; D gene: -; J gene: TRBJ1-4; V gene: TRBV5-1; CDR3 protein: CASSLERLATNEKLFF; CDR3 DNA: TGCGCCAGCAGCTTGGAGCGGTTGGCAACTAATGAAAAACTGTTTTTT
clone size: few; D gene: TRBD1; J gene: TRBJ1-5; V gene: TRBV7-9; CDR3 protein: CASSLDRGGGQPQHF; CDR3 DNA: TGTGCCAGCAGCTTAGACAGGGGGGGCGGTCAGCCCCAGCATTTT
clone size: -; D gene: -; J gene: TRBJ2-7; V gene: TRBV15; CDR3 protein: CATSREPGNLLREQYF; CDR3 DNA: TGTGCCACCAGCAGGGAGCCCGGTAACCTACTACGAGAGCAGTACTTC
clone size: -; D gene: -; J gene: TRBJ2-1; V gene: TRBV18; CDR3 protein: CASSPLTGLEQFF; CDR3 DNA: TGTGCCAGCTCACCACTTACCGGGTTAGAGCAGTTCTTC
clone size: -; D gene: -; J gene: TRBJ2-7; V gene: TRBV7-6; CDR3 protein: CASSLDSRSYEQYF; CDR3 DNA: TGTGCCAGCAGCTTAGACTCTCGTTCCTACGAGCAGTACTTC
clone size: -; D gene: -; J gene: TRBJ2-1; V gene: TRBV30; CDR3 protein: CAWTSVYNEQFF; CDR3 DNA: TGTGCCTGGACTAGCGTCTACAATGAGCAGTTCTTC
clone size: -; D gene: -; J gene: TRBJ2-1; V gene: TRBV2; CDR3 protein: CASRLGPQGEQFF; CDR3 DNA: TGTGCCAGCAGATTGGGACCCCAAGGAGAGCAGTTCTTC
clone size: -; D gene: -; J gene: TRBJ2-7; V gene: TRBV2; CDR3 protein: CASSDIRALGSYEQYF; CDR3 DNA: TGTGCCAGCAGTGATATCCGGGCTCTTGGATCCTACGAGCAGTACTTC